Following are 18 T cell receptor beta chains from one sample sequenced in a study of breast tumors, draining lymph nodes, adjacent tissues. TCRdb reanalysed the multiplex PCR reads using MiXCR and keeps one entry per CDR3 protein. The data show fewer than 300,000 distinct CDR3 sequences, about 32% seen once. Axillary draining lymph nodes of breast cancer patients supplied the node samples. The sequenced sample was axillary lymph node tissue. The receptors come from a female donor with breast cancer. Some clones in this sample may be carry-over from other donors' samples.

CDR3 region: CASSRGQALYGYTF. CDR3 in DNA: TGTGCCAGCAGTCGGGGGCAGGCACTCTATGGCTACACCTTC. The chain employs TRBV6-6 and TRBJ1-2; D is possibly TRBD1 (6 bases). CDR1 is MNHNY and CDR2 is SVGAGI in the germline V gene (reference sequence). Trimming cost V 5 bases and J 4 bases, with 14 bases left between them. The CDR3 runs 14 residues.

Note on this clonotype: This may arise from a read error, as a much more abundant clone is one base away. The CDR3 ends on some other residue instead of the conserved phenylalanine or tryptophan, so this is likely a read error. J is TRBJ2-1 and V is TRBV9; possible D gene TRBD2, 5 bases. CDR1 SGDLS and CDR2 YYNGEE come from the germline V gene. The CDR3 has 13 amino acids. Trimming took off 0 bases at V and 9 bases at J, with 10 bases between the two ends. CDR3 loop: CASSVELGPEQFS. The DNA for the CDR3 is TGTGCCAGCAGCGTAGAACTAGGACCTGAGCAGTTCTCC.

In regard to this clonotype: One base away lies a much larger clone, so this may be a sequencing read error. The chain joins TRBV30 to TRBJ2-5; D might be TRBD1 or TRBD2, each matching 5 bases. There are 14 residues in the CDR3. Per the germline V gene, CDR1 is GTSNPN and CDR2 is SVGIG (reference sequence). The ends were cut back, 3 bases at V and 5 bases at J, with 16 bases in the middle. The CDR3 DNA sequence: TGTGCCTGGAGGCTAGGGACCCCAAGCGAGACCCAGTACTTC. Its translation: CAWRLGTPSETQYF. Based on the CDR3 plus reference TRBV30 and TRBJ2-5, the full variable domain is SQTIHQWPATLVQPVGSPLSLECTVEGTSNPNLYWYRQAAGRGLQLLFYSVGIGQISSEVPQNLSASRPQDRQFILSSKKLLLSDSGFYLCAWRLGTPSETQYFGPGTRLLVL.

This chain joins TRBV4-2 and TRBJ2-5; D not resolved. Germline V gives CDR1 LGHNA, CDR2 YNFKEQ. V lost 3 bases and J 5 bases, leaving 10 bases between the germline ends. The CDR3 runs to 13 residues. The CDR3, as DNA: TGTGCCAGCAGCCACAATTATGGCGAGACCCAGTACTTC. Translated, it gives CASSHNYGETQYF.

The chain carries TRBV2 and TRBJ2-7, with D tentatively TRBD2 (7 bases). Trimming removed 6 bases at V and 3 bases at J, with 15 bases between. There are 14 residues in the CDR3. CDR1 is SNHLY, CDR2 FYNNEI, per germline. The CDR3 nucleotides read TGTGCCAGCAGCTCCCGGGGGGCGGACTACGAGCAGTACTTC. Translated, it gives CASSSRGADYEQYF.

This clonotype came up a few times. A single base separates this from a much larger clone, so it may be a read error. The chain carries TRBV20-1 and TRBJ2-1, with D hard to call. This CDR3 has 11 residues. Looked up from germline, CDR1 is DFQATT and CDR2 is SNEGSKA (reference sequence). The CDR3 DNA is TGCAGTGCTAGAGTGCGCCATGAGCAGTCCTTC. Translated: CSARVRHEQSF.

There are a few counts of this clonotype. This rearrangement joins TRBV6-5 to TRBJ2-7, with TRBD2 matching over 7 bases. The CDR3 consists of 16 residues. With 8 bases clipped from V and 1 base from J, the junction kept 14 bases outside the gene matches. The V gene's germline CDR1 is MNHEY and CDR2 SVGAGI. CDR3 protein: CASRRSGGSHSYEQYF. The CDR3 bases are TGTGCCAGCCGACGCTCCGGCGGGAGTCATTCCTACGAGCAGTACTTC.

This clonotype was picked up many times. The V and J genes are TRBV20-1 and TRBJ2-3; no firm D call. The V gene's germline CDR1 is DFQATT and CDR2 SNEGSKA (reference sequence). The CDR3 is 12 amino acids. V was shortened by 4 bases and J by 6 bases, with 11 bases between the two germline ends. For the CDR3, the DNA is TGCAGTGCTAACGGTGGTGCGGATACGCAGTATTTT. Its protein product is CSANGGADTQYF.

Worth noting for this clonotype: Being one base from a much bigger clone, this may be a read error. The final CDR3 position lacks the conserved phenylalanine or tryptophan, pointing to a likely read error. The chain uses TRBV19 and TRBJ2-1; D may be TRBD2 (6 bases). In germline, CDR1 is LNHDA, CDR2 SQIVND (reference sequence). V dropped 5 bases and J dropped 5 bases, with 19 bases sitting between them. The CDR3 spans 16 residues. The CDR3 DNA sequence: TGTGCCAGTAGTCACCTTTCGCGGGGAGGAAACAATGAGCAGTTCTCC. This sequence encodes CASSHLSRGGNNEQFS.

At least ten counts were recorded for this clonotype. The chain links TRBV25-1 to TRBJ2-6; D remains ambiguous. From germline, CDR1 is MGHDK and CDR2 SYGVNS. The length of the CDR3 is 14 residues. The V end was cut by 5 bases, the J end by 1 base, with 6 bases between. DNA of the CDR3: TGTGCCAGCAGTCCCCCGTCTGGGGCCAACGTCCTGACTTTC. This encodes CASSPPSGANVLTF.

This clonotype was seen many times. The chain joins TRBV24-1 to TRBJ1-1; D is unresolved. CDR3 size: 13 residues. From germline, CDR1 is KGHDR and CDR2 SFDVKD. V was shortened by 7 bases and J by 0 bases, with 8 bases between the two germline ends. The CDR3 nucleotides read TGTGCCACCAGGGAAGGGATGAACACTGAAGCTTTCTTT. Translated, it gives CATREGMNTEAFF.

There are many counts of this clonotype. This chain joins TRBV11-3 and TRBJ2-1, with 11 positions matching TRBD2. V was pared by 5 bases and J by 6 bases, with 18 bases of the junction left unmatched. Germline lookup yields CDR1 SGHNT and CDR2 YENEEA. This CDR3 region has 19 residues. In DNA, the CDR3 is TGTGCCAGCAGCCCCCGAGGTAGCGGGAGGGCCGCGTCGGGCAATGAGCAGTTCTTC. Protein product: CASSPRGSGRAASGNEQFF.

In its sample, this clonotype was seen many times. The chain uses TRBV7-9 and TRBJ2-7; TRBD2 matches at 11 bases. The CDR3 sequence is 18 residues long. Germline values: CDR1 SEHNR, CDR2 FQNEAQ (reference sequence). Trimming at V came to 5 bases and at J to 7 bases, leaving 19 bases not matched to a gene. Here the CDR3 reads CASSPYWSQIAGGGEQYF. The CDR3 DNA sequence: TGTGCCAGCAGCCCCTATTGGAGCCAGATAGCGGGAGGGGGTGAGCAGTACTTC.

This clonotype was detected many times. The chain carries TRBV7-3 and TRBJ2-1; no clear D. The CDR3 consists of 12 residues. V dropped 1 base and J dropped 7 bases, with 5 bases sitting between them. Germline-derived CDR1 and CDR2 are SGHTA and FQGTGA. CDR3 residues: CASSLNGNEQFF. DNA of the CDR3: TGTGCCAGCAGCTTAAACGGAAATGAGCAGTTCTTC.

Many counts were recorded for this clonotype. The CDR3 nucleotides read TGCGCCAGCAGCCTGACAGCTAACTATGGCTACACCTTC. Its translation: CASSLTANYGYTF. The chain uses TRBV4-1 and TRBJ1-2; D perhaps matches TRBD1 (5 bases). Looked up from germline, CDR1 is MGHRA and CDR2 is YSYEKL. The CDR3 is 13 amino acids. Trimming took off 4 bases at V and 0 bases at J, with 6 bases between the two ends.

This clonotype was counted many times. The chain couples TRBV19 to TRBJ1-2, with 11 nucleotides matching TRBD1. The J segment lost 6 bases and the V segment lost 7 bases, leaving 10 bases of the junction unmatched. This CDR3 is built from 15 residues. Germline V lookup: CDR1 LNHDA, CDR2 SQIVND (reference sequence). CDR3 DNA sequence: TGTGCCAGTATTCGGACAGGGGGCGCATCACATGGCTACACCTTC. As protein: CASIRTGGASHGYTF.

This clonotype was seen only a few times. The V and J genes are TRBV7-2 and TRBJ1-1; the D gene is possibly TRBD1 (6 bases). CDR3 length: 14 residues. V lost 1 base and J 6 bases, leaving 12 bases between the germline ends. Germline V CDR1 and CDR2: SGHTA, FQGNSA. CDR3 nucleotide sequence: TGTGCCAGCAGCTTAGATCTAGGGGGAGCTGAAGCTTTCTTT. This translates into CASSLDLGGAEAFF.

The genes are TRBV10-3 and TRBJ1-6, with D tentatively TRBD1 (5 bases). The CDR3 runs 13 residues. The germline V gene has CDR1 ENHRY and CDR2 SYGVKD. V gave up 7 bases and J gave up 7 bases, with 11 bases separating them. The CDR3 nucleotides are TGTGCCATCACCGACAGACTCAATTCACCCCTCCACTTT. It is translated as CAITDRLNSPLHF.